The 5 T cell receptor beta chains listed next were all sequenced from one sample in a study of early T cells in non-severe SARS-CoV-2 infection. TCRdb recomputed calls from the 5' RACE reads with MiXCR, one row per CDR3 protein. Among around 55,000 distinct CDR3 sequences listed, approximately 13% were seen once. Sequencing was done on a sample of whole blood. Receptors originate from an adult who was a healthcare worker with PCR-confirmed SARS-CoV-2 infection or an uninfected control (not recorded which).

The genes are TRBV28 and TRBJ2-7; TRBD1 agrees at 7 bases. The germline V gene has CDR1 MDHEN and CDR2 SYDVKM. The CDR3 totals 13 residues. Losses at the gene ends were 6 bases for V and 4 bases for J; bases not matched to a gene: 6. CDR3 protein: CASSHRGQYEQYF. The CDR3 region has the DNA TGTGCCAGCAGCCACAGGGGCCAGTACGAGCAGTACTTC.

This rearrangement joins TRBV10-3 to TRBJ1-5, with D perhaps TRBD1 (6 bases). Trimming stripped 4 bases from V and 0 bases from J, with 10 bases between. CDR1 ENHRY and CDR2 SYGVKD come from the germline V gene. The CDR3 is made up of 15 amino acids. The CDR3 coding sequence is TGTGCCATCAGTGCCGGACAGAATAGCAATCAGCCCCAGCATTTT. Protein sequence: CAISAGQNSNQPQHF.

The table lists this clonotype with a few counts. The rearrangement links TRBV5-1 to TRBJ2-7; tentatively, D is TRBD1 or TRBD2 (6 bases each). Germline assignment: CDR1 SGHRS and CDR2 YFSETQ. The length of the CDR3 is 15 residues. V was pared by 0 bases and J by 3 bases, with 13 bases between. The CDR3 reads CASSLEGGALYEQYF. CDR3 nucleotide sequence: TGCGCCAGCAGCTTGGAGGGGGGCGCTCTCTACGAGCAGTACTTC. Full variable domain (remainder filled in from reference TRBV5-1 and TRBJ2-7): KAGVTQTPRYLIKTRGQQVTLSCSPISGHRSVSWYQQTPGQGLQFLFEYFSETQRNKGNFPGRFSGRQFSNSRSEMNVSTLELGDSALYLCASSLEGGALYEQYFGPGTRLTVT.

The J gene is TRBJ1-1, the V gene TRBV20-1; tentatively, D is TRBD1 (5 bases). Germline CDR1 is DFQATT and CDR2 is SNEGSKA (reference sequence). The CDR3 has 11 residues. CDR3 residues: CRAGKNTEAFF. In DNA, the CDR3 is TGCAGGGCAGGGAAGAACACTGAAGCTTTCTTT.

The chain has TRBV7-2 and TRBJ1-5; unclear D gene. The V gene lost 5 bases and the J gene lost 2 bases, with 10 bases spanning the gap. The CDR3 runs 14 residues. Germline V gives CDR1 SGHTA, CDR2 FQGNSA. CDR3 sequence: CASSPKIGNQPQHF. CDR3 bases: TGTGCCAGCAGCCCTAAAATCGGCAATCAGCCCCAGCATTTT.